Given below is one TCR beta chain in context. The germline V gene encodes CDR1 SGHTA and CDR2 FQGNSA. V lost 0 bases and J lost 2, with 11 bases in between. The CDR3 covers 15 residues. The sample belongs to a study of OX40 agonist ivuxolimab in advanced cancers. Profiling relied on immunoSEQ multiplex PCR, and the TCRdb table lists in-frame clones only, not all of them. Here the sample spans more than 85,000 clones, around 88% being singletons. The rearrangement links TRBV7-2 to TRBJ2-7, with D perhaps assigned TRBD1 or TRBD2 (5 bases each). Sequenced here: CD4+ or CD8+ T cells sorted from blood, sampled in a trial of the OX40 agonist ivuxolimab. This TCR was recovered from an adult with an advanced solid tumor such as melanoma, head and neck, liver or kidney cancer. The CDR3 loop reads CASSLAGTATYEQYF. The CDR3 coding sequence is TGTGCCAGCAGCTTAGCCGGGACGGCAACCTACGAGCAGTACTTC. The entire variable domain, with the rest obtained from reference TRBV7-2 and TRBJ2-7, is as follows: GAGVSQSPSNKVTEKGKDVELRCDPISGHTALYWYRQSLGQGLEFLIYFQGNSAPDKSGLPSDRFSAERTGGSVSTLTIQRTQQEDSAVYLCASSLAGTATYEQYFGPGTRLTVT.